These 8 T cell receptor beta chains came from one sample sequenced in a study of OX40 agonist ivuxolimab in advanced cancers. Measured with immunoSEQ multiplex PCR; TCRdb has only the in-frame clones, and not every one. The sample carries 66,000 or so clones, around 81% recorded once. Sequencing was performed on CD4+ or CD8+ T cells sorted from blood, taken in a trial of the OX40 agonist ivuxolimab. These receptors were taken from an adult with an advanced solid tumor such as melanoma, head and neck, liver or kidney cancer.

The chain carries TRBV5-1 and TRBJ2-3; 9 nucleotides match TRBD1. Germline CDR1 SGHRS, CDR2 YFSETQ. Germline trimming cut 4 bases from V and 2 bases from J; bases unmatched to any gene: 11. The CDR3 has 17 residues. The CDR3 region is CASSPMTGGRVTDTQYF. The DNA of the CDR3 is TGCGCCAGCAGCCCGATGACAGGGGGAAGGGTCACAGATACGCAGTATTTT. The full variable domain, completed using reference TRBV5-1 and TRBJ2-3, is KAGVTQTPRYLIKTRGQQVTLSCSPISGHRSVSWYQQTPGQGLQFLFEYFSETQRNKGNFPGRFSGRQFSNSRSEMNVSTLELGDSALYLCASSPMTGGRVTDTQYFGPGTRLTVL.

The chain has TRBV2 and TRBJ2-7, with 11 bases fitting TRBD1. The CDR3 runs to 15 residues. From germline, CDR1 is SNHLY and CDR2 FYNNEI. V trimming: 2 bases; J trimming: 3 bases; junction bases outside the gene matches: 3. For the CDR3, the DNA is TGTGCCAGCAGTGAACCAGGGACAGGGGGCTACGAGCAGTACTTC. Its protein is CASSEPGTGGYEQYF.

This clone occurred a few times. The CDR3 reads CASMGGALNTEAFF. The CDR3 coding sequence is TGTGCCAGCATGGGAGGGGCTTTGAACACTGAAGCTTTCTTT. This sequence joins TRBV7-6 and TRBJ1-1; D perhaps matches TRBD1 (5 bases). Germline V CDR1 and CDR2: SGHVS, FNYEAQ. This CDR3 is 14 amino acids long. With 7 bases removed from V and 0 bases from J, the gap between germline ends came to 12 bases. Looking up the rest from reference TRBV7-6 and TRBJ1-1 gives the full variable domain: GAGVSQSPRYKVTKRGQDVALRCDPISGHVSLYWYRQALGQGPEFLTYFNYEAQQDKSGLPNDRFSAERPEGSISTLTIQRTEQRDSAMYRCASMGGALNTEAFFGQGTRLTVV.

The V gene is TRBV5-4, the J gene TRBJ1-5; tentative D call: TRBD1 (5 bases). This CDR3 comprises 15 residues. Trimming stripped 0 bases from V and 6 bases from J, with 13 bases between. Germline loops: CDR1 SGHNT, CDR2 YYREEE (reference sequence). The CDR3 DNA follows: TGTGCCAGCAGCTTGGATCAGGGTGCGACTCAGCCCCAGCATTTT. It yields the protein CASSLDQGATQPQHF.

DNA for the CDR3: TGCGCCAGCAGCTTGGCCCACTTGGGCAGTATAGCCAAAAACATTCAGTACTTC. Its translation: CASSLAHLGSIAKNIQYF. The chain joins TRBV5-1 to TRBJ2-4; no clear D. The CDR3 is 18 amino acids. Germline lookup yields CDR1 SGHRS and CDR2 YFSETQ. Trimming removed 0 bases from V and 0 bases from J, with 16 bases in between.

The CDR3 sequence: CASSEFGGTGELFF. CDR3 sequence (DNA): TGTGCCAGCAGTGAATTCGGGGGGACCGGGGAGCTGTTTTTT. V usage is TRBV6-4 and J usage is TRBJ2-2; 7 nucleotides align to TRBD2. The CDR3 consists of 14 residues. Germline assignment: CDR1 MRHNA and CDR2 SNTAGT. After removal of 3 bases from V and 5 bases from J, the junction contained 3 bases not matched to a gene.

The DNA of the CDR3 is TGTGCCAGCAGTATGACAGGGGGCTATGGCTACACCTTC. Protein: CASSMTGGYGYTF. V and J are TRBV27 and TRBJ1-2, with 9 bases lining up with TRBD1. V shed 5 bases and J 4 bases; nucleotides not matched to a gene: 2. The CDR3 runs to 13 residues. Germline CDR1 and CDR2: MNHEY and SMNVEV (reference sequence).

V is TRBV28 and J is TRBJ1-2; no firm D call. CDR1 is MDHEN and CDR2 is SYDVKM in the germline V gene. The CDR3 has 11 residues. V shed 8 bases and J shed 7 bases, with 11 bases lying between them. For the CDR3, the DNA is TGTGCCAGCTATGATAGGCTTGGCTACACCTTC. It is translated as CASYDRLGYTF.